The next 6 T cell receptor beta chains were all read from a single sample in a study of T cells in Graves' hyperthyroidism and ophthalmopathy. TCR beta CDR3 region amplification was performed from RNA transcripts. TCR CDR3 regions were first amplified by RT-PCR with HTBI primers. Each CDR3 protein is one row after TCRdb ran MiXCR on the multiplex PCR reads. Of 640,000 or so distinct CDR3 sequences listed, roughly 14% are singletons. The sequencing input was blood. These TCRs come from a woman aged 40 to 55 with Graves' ophthalmopathy.

This clonotype occurred many times. This may stem from a read error, because a much larger clone lies one nucleotide away. DNA of the CDR3: TGTGCCAGTCTGGGGGCCAATCAGCTCCAGCATTTT. It is translated as CASLGANQLQHF. The rearrangement links TRBV28 to TRBJ1-5; D perhaps matches TRBD1 (6 bases). The germline V gene has CDR1 MDHEN and CDR2 SYDVKM. The CDR3 length is 12 residues.

This clonotype occurred many times. V usage is TRBV29-1 and J usage is TRBJ2-5, with D possibly called TRBD1 or TRBD2 (5 bases each). V shed 3 bases and J shed 5 bases, with 16 bases lying between them. The CDR3 contains 14 residues. CDR1 is SQVTM and CDR2 is ANQGSEA in the germline V gene. The CDR3 nucleotides are TGCAGCGTTGACGGGAAGGGGTATATGGAGACCCAGTACTTC. It yields the protein CSVDGKGYMETQYF.

The CDR3 loop is CASSGGTGINQPQHF. The CDR3 DNA reads as TGTGCCAGCAGCGGGGGGACAGGGATAAATCAGCCCCAGCATTTT. This chain uses TRBV7-2 with TRBJ1-5, with TRBD1 matching over 9 bases. Germline values: CDR1 SGHTA, CDR2 FQGNSA. The CDR3 runs 15 residues. V lost 5 bases, J lost 4 bases, and 6 bases stayed unmatched.

This clonotype was counted ten times or more. The CDR3 DNA follows: TGTGCCAGCCGACAGGAAAGCAATCAGCCCCAGCATTTT. Amino acids: CASRQESNQPQHF. The chain joins TRBV2 to TRBJ1-5, with D maybe TRBD1 (6 bases). The CDR3 sequence is 13 residues long. CDR1 is SNHLY, CDR2 FYNNEI, per germline. V gave up 8 bases and J gave up 1 base, with 9 bases separating them.

This clonotype was counted at least ten times. The chain recombines TRBV27 with TRBJ2-7, with 7 bases that match TRBD1. The V gene end was trimmed by 2 bases and the J gene end by 0 bases; junction bases not matched to a gene: 7. Germline values: CDR1 MNHEY, CDR2 SMNVEV (reference sequence). The CDR3 is 16 amino acids. This CDR3 is CASSLIPTGRSYEQYF. The CDR3 DNA is TGTGCCAGCAGTTTAATCCCGACAGGGCGCTCCTACGAGCAGTACTTC.

This clonotype showed up many times. The CDR3 region has the DNA TGTGCCTGGAGTGTAACCGGACCTGAAGCTTTCTTT. Translating it yields CAWSVTGPEAFF. The rearrangement uses TRBV30 and TRBJ1-1; D is unresolved. There are 12 residues in the CDR3. Trimming left V 0 bases short and J 6 bases short, with 8 bases between. CDR1 and CDR2 (germline): GTSNPN, SVGIG (reference sequence).